This TCR beta chain is from a study of T-cell memory formation after mild COVID-19. Study background: TCR clusters were mostly confined to one donor each.

Germline assignment: CDR1 SGHNT and CDR2 YYREEE (reference sequence). The CDR3 length is 16 residues. V was shortened by 4 bases and J by 2 bases, with 18 bases between the two germline ends. A remark on this clonotype: What it binds is not known.

Broader study findings: Detection of some responders pre-infection suggested pre-existing cross-reactive memory T cells participated.

TCRdb fed the 5' RACE reads into MiXCR, producing one record per CDR3 protein. Found here are nearly 250,000 distinct CDR3 sequences, 15% of them singletons; the top ten hold 2.1%. The clonotype originates from an adult woman who had mild COVID-19 (a few samples of this study predate the infection). Cell type and time point are not known. The sequencing sample was made of PBMCs or a T cell subset sorted from them (not recorded which). The chain joins TRBV5-4 to TRBJ2-5; TRBD2 might be the D (5 bases). CDR3 sequence (DNA): TGTGCCAGCAGCCCCGCCGGGGTGCGGGCGCAAGAGACCCAGTACTTC. Residues: CASSPAGVRAQETQYF.